The sample holds a few counts of the clone carrying this T cell receptor beta chain. Its specificity is unknown. Per the germline V gene, CDR1 is LNHDA and CDR2 is SQIVND (reference sequence). The CDR3 loop spans 13 amino acids. The V gene lost 7 bases and the J gene lost 4 bases, with 13 bases spanning the gap. This entry comes from a study of OX40 agonist ivuxolimab in advanced cancers. Study in general: Treatment of patients was with ivuxolimab, an agonistic anti-OX40 (CD134) antibody.

Data came from immunoSEQ multiplex PCR; TCRdb stores just in-frame clones and leaves some out. The sample contains roughly 18,000 clones, around 77% of which appear only once. General observations from the study: Antigens targeted by the expanded peripheral T cells were not determined.

People who had autoimmune disease history or systemic immunosuppression were excluded. Blood samples were obtained at baseline, cycle 4 day 1, and cycle 7 day 1. The chain combines TRBV19 with TRBJ1-2; D might be TRBD1 (6 bases). The sequence derives from an adult with an advanced solid tumor such as melanoma, head and neck, liver or kidney cancer. The specimen comprised CD4+ or CD8+ T cells sorted from blood, sampled in a trial of the OX40 agonist ivuxolimab. CDR3 DNA: TGTGCCAGTATTCCAAGGGGGATCTATGGCTACACCTTC. Its protein is CASIPRGIYGYTF.